This TCR beta chain originates from a study of PD-1 blockade in classical Hodgkin lymphoma. Study background: Patients were dosed intravenously with nivolumab at 3 mg/kg every 2 weeks.

A single count supports this clone. The antigen is not known. V lost 6 bases and J 1 base, leaving 12 bases between the germline ends. This CDR3 is built from 14 residues. Germline V lookup: CDR1 SEHNR, CDR2 FQNEAQ (reference sequence). In every patient, relapse followed autologous stem cell transplantation, while exposure to brentuximab vedotin differed. Clones were read by immunoSEQ multiplex PCR, and TCRdb kept only the in-frame ones, dropping some. The sample yields around 66,000 clones, 65% to 75% seen once. Study results and limitations: Before treatment, complete responders showed about the same diversity as newly diagnosed patients. By cycle point C4D1, TCR diversity had risen significantly in CD4+ cells (but not CD8+ cells).

This sample comprised peripheral blood mononuclear cells (PBMCs), obtained before the second cycle of nivolumab. The V call is TRBV7-9, the J call TRBJ1-1; no clear D. This receptor was obtained from a human donor with classical Hodgkin lymphoma. CDR3 bases: TGTGCCAGCAGTCACCTGACGGCGAACACTGAAGCTTTCTTT. Amino acid sequence: CASSHLTANTEAFF.